This paragraph covers one TCR beta chain sequence. Its target is not known. Generation of TCR beta libraries employed quantitative 5'-RACE incorporating molecular barcodes. One entry per CDR3 protein results from TCRdb running MiXCR on the 5' RACE reads. The data contain about 150,000 distinct CDR3 sequences, 40% to 50% of them singletons. The data were taken from a study of CD8 T cells in ankylosing spondylitis. Findings of the study overall: Characteristic, it appeared, of ankylosing spondylitis blood was a TCR beta motif of about eight highly homologous variants. Researchers reportedly found disease-linked clones significantly enriched in matched ankylosing spondylitis synovial fluid. With a CD8+ phenotype, disease-linked clones were relatively rare in peripheral blood.

The trim removed 0 bases at V and 8 bases at J, leaving 7 bases unmatched. Germline-derived CDR1 and CDR2 are SGHNT and YENEEA. This CDR3 is built from 16 residues. The chain employs TRBV11-3 and TRBJ2-1; TRBD1 matches at 10 bases. Material: synovial fluid, either unsorted or a sorted T cell fraction (not recorded which). This clonotype was sampled from a male donor with ankylosing spondylitis. CDR3 protein: CASSLEWGTGVYEQFF. The CDR3 DNA reads as TGTGCCAGCAGCTTAGAGTGGGGGACAGGGGTTTATGAGCAGTTCTTC.